The clone carrying this T cell receptor (beta chain) was recorded once. This sample stems from a study of OX40 agonist ivuxolimab in advanced cancers. Clones were read by immunoSEQ multiplex PCR, and TCRdb kept only the in-frame ones, dropping some. The sample lists over 40,000 clones; 65% to 85% were seen once. Systemic immunosuppression or autoimmune disease history was grounds to exclude patients. Samples of blood were obtained at baseline, on cycle 4 day 1, and on cycle 7 day 1. The receptor comes from an adult with an advanced solid tumor such as melanoma, head and neck, liver or kidney cancer. This specimen was CD4+ or CD8+ T cells sorted from blood, taken in a trial of the OX40 agonist ivuxolimab.

CDR3 nucleotides: TGCGCCAGCAGCCAAGAGGGATTTGGGGATGATACGCAGTATTTT. Protein: CASSQEGFGDDTQYF. The chain joins TRBV4-1 to TRBJ2-3, with D unclear. In germline, CDR1 is MGHRA, CDR2 YSYEKL. V was pared by 0 bases and J by 6 bases, with 13 bases between. The CDR3 runs 15 residues.